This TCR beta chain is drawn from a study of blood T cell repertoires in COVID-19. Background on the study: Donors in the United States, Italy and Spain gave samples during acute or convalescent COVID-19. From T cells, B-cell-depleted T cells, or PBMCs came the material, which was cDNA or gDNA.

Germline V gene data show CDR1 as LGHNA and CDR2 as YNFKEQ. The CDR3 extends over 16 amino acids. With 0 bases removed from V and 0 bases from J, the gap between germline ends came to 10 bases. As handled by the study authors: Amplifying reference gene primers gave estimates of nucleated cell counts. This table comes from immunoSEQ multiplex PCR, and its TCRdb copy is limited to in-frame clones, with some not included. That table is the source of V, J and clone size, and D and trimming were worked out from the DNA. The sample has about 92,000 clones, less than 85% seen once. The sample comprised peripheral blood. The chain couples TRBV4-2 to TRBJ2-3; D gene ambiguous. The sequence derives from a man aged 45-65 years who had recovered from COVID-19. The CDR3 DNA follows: TGTGCCAGCAGCCAAGATTCGCGCGGTAGCACAGATACGCAGTATTTT. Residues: CASSQDSRGSTDTQYF.